This T cell receptor beta chain was obtained from a study of blood T cell repertoires in COVID-19. How the authors handled the data: Reference gene primers were amplified, and this amplification served to estimate nucleated cell counts. Measured with immunoSEQ multiplex PCR; TCRdb has only the in-frame clones, and not every one. The D gene and trimming were derived from the DNA, and the V and J assignments and clone size from that table. The sample carries about 100,000 clones, roughly nine tenths recorded once. The CDR3 spans 15 residues. The germline gives CDR1 MDHEN, CDR2 SYDVKM. V lost 2 bases, J lost 1 base, and 0 bases stayed unmatched.

This chain connects TRBV28 to TRBJ1-3; 9 bases match TRBD1. The specimen was peripheral blood. The sequence came from a man between 60 and 75 years old with acute or convalescent COVID-19. This CDR3 is CASSLGTGSGNTIYF. CDR3 in DNA: TGTGCCAGCAGTTTAGGGACAGGGTCTGGAAACACCATATATTTT.